Shown below are 9 T cell receptor beta chains from a single sample sequenced in a study of blood T cell repertoires in COVID-19. Data came from immunoSEQ multiplex PCR; TCRdb stores just in-frame clones and leaves some out. The table includes 200,000 or so clones, approximately 80% detected once. The sample consisted of peripheral blood. The receptors stem from a man in his fifties or sixties with COVID-19, enrolled during active disease.

The rearrangement links TRBV19 to TRBJ1-1, with D unclear. From germline, CDR1 is LNHDA and CDR2 SQIVND (reference sequence). The CDR3 covers 13 residues. Trimming left V 5 bases short and J 0 bases short, with 7 bases between. The CDR3 DNA follows: TGTGCCAGTAGTGAAACAGTGAACACTGAAGCTTTCTTT. As protein: CASSETVNTEAFF.

The rearrangement links TRBV3-1 (or the pseudogene TRBV3-2) to TRBJ1-1, with D uncertain. The CDR3 spans 14 residues. Trimming cost V 1 base and J 14 bases, with 20 bases left between them. Germline V gene lookup returns CDR1 LGHDT and CDR2 YNNKEL (reference sequence). The DNA for the CDR3 is TGTGCCAGCAGCCAAGTCGCGGATCCGCCTAGGCCCTTCTTT. The encoded protein is CASSQVADPPRPFF.

The chain is built from TRBV18 and TRBJ2-7, with a possible D match to TRBD2 (6 bases). V lost 3 bases, J lost 11 bases, and 14 bases lay in between. The CDR3 runs to 12 residues. Germline CDR1 and CDR2: KGHSH and LQKENI. For the CDR3, the DNA is TGTGCCAGCTCACCGTCTCCGGGGGATGAGTACTTC. Its protein is CASSPSPGDEYF.

This rearrangement joins TRBV7-2 to TRBJ1-5; TRBD1 matches 11 bases. The length of the CDR3 is 15 residues. CDR1 and CDR2 from the germline V gene are SGHTA and FQGNSA. J lost 4 bases, V lost 4 bases, and 3 bases had no gene match. The CDR3 DNA reads as TGTGCCAGCAGCTGGACAGGGGGCGGGAATCAGCCCCAGCATTTT. Its translation is CASSWTGGGNQPQHF. Filled out from reference TRBV7-2 and TRBJ1-5, the complete variable domain reads GAGVSQSPSNKVTEKGKDVELRCDPISGHTALYWYRQSLGQGLEFLIYFQGNSAPDKSGLPSDRFSAERTGGSVSTLTIQRTQQEDSAVYLCASSWTGGGNQPQHFGDGTRLSIL.

The CDR3 sequence is CASSLTGYNEQFF. The CDR3 DNA follows: TGCGCCAGCAGCTTGACAGGGTACAATGAGCAGTTCTTC. The V and J genes are TRBV5-1 and TRBJ2-1; maybe TRBD1 (6 bases). Germline V gene data show CDR1 as SGHRS and CDR2 as YFSETQ. Trimming took off 1 base at V and 4 bases at J, with 6 bases between the two ends. CDR3 length: 13 amino acids.

The chain carries TRBV4-2 and TRBJ2-1; D perhaps matches TRBD2 (6 bases). The CDR3 covers 16 residues. Trimming shortened V by 0 bases and J by 9 bases, and 18 bases separated the two germline ends. Germline V gene lookup returns CDR1 LGHNA and CDR2 YNFKEQ. CDR3 sequence: CASSQDGGRPGGEQFF. CDR3 nucleotide sequence: TGTGCCAGCAGCCAAGATGGGGGGAGACCCGGGGGTGAGCAGTTCTTC.

The rearrangement uses TRBV24-1 and TRBJ2-3, with 8 bases lining up with TRBD2. CDR1 is KGHDR and CDR2 is SFDVKD in the germline V gene. The V and J ends lost 5 bases and 4 bases, in that order; junction bases with no gene match: 10. This CDR3 has 16 residues. For the CDR3, the DNA is TGTGCCACCAGTGCGGGGGGGCAGGGTAGGTCAGATACGCAGTATTTT. Translating gives CATSAGGQGRSDTQYF.

This clone appeared a single time. At one end the junction does not follow the germline gene, possibly because of a read error. The chain has TRBV24-1 and TRBJ1-2, with 7 bases aligning to TRBD1. Germline V gives CDR1 KGHDR, CDR2 SFDVKD. This CDR3 has 11 residues. CDR3: CATSGRTGLNF. Here the CDR3 DNA reads TGTGCCACCAGTGGACGGACAGGTTTAAACTTC.

The chain's CDR3 is CATSRERSLVYEQYF. In DNA form, the CDR3 reads TGTGCCACCAGCAGAGAAAGGAGCCTGGTCTACGAGCAGTACTTC. The rearrangement uses TRBV15 and TRBJ2-7, with no clear D. Germline CDR1 and CDR2: LNHNV and YYDKDF (reference sequence). Trimming shortened V by 0 bases and J by 3 bases, and 12 bases separated the two germline ends. This CDR3 spans 15 amino acids.